This passage covers 12 T cell receptor beta chains from one sample sequenced in a study of blood T cells in healthy people across ages (dated by TCRdb to between 2014 and 2016). The library came from 5' RACE. A second PCR of roughly 7 to 11 cycles was performed with a sample-barcoded 5' primer and a J-beta primer mix. TCRdb reworked the public reads: Q25 trimming with fastp, MiXCR clone assembly, productive beta chains retained. CDR3 protein sequences are deduplicated, and each keeps its most common genes and DNA. For this sample the table gives fewer than 2,000,000 distinct CDR3 sequences, of which about 39% were detected only once. The biggest ten clones account for roughly 23% of the sample. Sequencing was performed on blood. Every receptor here comes from a human donor in good health.

This clonotype was seen a handful of times. The J gene is TRBJ2-5, the V gene TRBV12-3 or TRBV12-4; D call uncertain. The CDR3 covers 12 residues. The ends were cut back, 5 bases at V and 2 bases at J, with 6 bases in the middle. The DNA of the CDR3 is TGTGCCAGCAGTCACGAACAAGAGACCCAGTACTTC. It codes for CASSHEQETQYF.

V and J are TRBV15 and TRBJ1-6, with D perhaps TRBD1 (6 bases). This CDR3 region has 17 residues. CDR1 is LNHNV and CDR2 is YYDKDF in the germline V gene (reference sequence). The ends were cut back, 1 base at V and 4 bases at J, with 14 bases in the middle. CDR3 amino acids: CATSRGSAGAYNSPLHF. The CDR3 DNA sequence: TGTGCCACCAGCAGAGGGTCGGCAGGGGCTTATAATTCACCCCTCCACTTT.

This clonotype has a handful of counts. The chain is built from TRBV12-3 or TRBV12-4 and TRBJ2-7, with D unclear. This CDR3 has 15 amino acids. V dropped 1 base and J dropped 3 bases, with 13 bases sitting between them. The CDR3 nucleotides are TGTGCCAGCAGTTTAGGGTCTGGGTCTCGCTACGAGCAGTACTTC. Translation: CASSLGSGSRYEQYF.

The chain recombines TRBV10-3 with TRBJ1-5; D perhaps matches TRBD1 (5 bases). V was trimmed by 7 bases and J by 4 bases, leaving 14 bases between them. CDR1 is ENHRY, CDR2 SYGVKD, per germline. This CDR3 is 14 amino acids long. The DNA for the CDR3 is TGTGCCATCAAGCCCGGGGGAGAAAATCAGCCCCAGCATTTT. It codes for CAIKPGGENQPQHF.

The V gene is TRBV28, the J gene TRBJ2-3; D is uncertain. In germline, CDR1 is MDHEN, CDR2 SYDVKM. This CDR3 region has 16 residues. Trimming pared 3 bases from V and 1 base from J, leaving 14 bases between. CDR3 bases: TGTGCCAGCAGTTTCATCAGGAACCGGGGCACAGATACGCAGTATTTT. This sequence encodes CASSFIRNRGTDTQYF.

This chain connects TRBV20-1 to TRBJ2-4; a possible D gene is TRBD2 (6 bases). Trimming removed 0 bases from V and 13 bases from J, with 22 bases in between. The CDR3 loop spans 15 amino acids. Germline V CDR1 and CDR2: DFQATT, SNEGSKA (reference sequence). CDR3 nucleotide sequence: TGCAGTGCTAGAGAGGGGGGAATTGGTGGATTGGAGCAGTACTTC. This translates into CSAREGGIGGLEQYF.

J is TRBJ2-4 and V is TRBV7-9; 7 bases are shared with TRBD1. Judging by the DNA end, TRBJ2-7 fits better; the J call may be wrong. The CDR3 totals 15 residues. The germline CDR1 and CDR2 sequences are SEHNR and FQNEAQ (reference sequence). The CDR3 is CASSLGRTGPYEQYF. The CDR3 nucleotides read TGTGCCAGCAGCTTAGGTCGGACAGGCCCCTACGAGCAGTACTTC.

This clonotype was found many times. This chain joins TRBV18 and TRBJ2-1, with TRBD1 matching over 9 bases. The CDR3 has 13 amino acids. CDR1 is KGHSH and CDR2 is LQKENI in the germline V gene. V lost 2 bases, J lost 9 bases, and 2 bases stayed unmatched. This CDR3 is CASSPGQGSEQFF. DNA for the CDR3: TGTGCCAGCTCACCAGGACAGGGGAGTGAGCAGTTCTTC.

The V gene is TRBV20-1, the J gene TRBJ1-5; TRBD1 matches 7 bases. With V trimmed by 0 bases and J by 5 bases, 10 bases remained unmatched. CDR1 is DFQATT, CDR2 SNEGSKA, per germline (reference sequence). The CDR3 has 16 residues. The CDR3 spells CSARERRQGFYQPQHF. The CDR3 DNA reads as TGCAGTGCTAGAGAAAGGCGACAGGGATTTTATCAGCCCCAGCATTTT.

This clonotype was counted once. The chain combines TRBV20-1 with TRBJ2-7; possibly TRBD1 or TRBD2 for D (6 bases each). Germline lookup yields CDR1 DFQATT and CDR2 SNEGSKA (reference sequence). V was pared by 0 bases and J by 0 bases, with 12 bases between. The CDR3 has 15 residues. The DNA of the CDR3 is TGCAGTGCTAGAGATGAGGAGGGGGACTCCTACGAGCAGTACTTC. Protein product: CSARDEEGDSYEQYF.

The gene calls are TRBV5-1 and TRBJ2-7; no clear D. The CDR3 is 14 residues long. Trimming took off 4 bases at V and 7 bases at J, with 18 bases between the two ends. Per germline, CDR1 SGHRS and CDR2 YFSETQ. The CDR3 loop reads CASSVQKRLDEQYF. The CDR3 DNA sequence: TGCGCCAGCAGCGTACAAAAAAGGTTGGATGAGCAGTACTTC.

The gene calls are TRBV20-1 and TRBJ1-1; D gene unclear. V was trimmed by 7 bases and J by 6 bases, leaving 15 bases between them. CDR3 length: 12 amino acids. Germline values: CDR1 DFQATT, CDR2 SNEGSKA (reference sequence). CDR3 in DNA: TGCAGTGATATTCCAGCTTATCCTGAAGCTTTCTTT. Protein: CSDIPAYPEAFF.